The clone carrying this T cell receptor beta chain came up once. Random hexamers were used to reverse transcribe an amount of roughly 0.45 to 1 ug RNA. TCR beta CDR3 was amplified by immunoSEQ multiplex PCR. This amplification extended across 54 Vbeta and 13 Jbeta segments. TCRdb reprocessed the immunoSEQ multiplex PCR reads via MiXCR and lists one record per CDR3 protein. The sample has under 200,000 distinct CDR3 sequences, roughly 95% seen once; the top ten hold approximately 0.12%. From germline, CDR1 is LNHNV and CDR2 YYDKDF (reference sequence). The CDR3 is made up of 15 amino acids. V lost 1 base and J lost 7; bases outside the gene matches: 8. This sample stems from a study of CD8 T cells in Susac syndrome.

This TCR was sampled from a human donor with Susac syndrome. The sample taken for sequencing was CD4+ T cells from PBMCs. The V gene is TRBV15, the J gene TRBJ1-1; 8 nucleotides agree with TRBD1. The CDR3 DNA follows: TGTGCCACCAGCAGAGGGGGAACAGGGGGTTATGAAGCTTTCTTT. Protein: CATSRGGTGGYEAFF.